This TCR beta chain was identified during a study of blood T cell repertoires in COVID-19. This clone has just one count. Participants had their cohort set by participant-reported clinical history. Donors in Cohort 3 who had recovered were those with two negative PCRs, healthcare professional clearance, or resolution of their symptoms. The table came from immunoSEQ multiplex PCR; TCRdb's copy has only in-frame clones and leaves some out. The sample has hundreds of thousands of clones, 75% to 90% seen once. This TCR was sampled from a woman aged 40-49 years who had recovered from COVID-19. Sequenced: PBMCs or T cells enriched from blood (not recorded which).

This CDR3 is CASSLGVGHRSYF. The CDR3, as DNA: TGTGCCAGCAGTTTAGGGGTGGGACATCGGAGCTACTTC. This chain uses TRBV27 with TRBJ2-7; a possible D gene is TRBD1 (6 bases). Trimming shortened V by 2 bases and J by 13 bases, and 18 bases separated the two germline ends. The germline V gene has CDR1 MNHEY and CDR2 SMNVEV (reference sequence). CDR3 size: 13 residues.